The 24 T cell receptor beta chains in this list originate from one sample, sequenced in a study of a mutant IDH1 vaccine in newly diagnosed glioma. Only in-frame clones appear in the TCRdb table, and some are missing; sequencing was by immunoSEQ multiplex PCR. The sample records 60,000 or so clones, roughly 80% being singletons. Described time point: week 5, during vaccination. In the vaccine, a single dose held 300 ug of the mutant IDH1 20-mer peptide, along with topical imiquimod. Their specific antigens are unknown. The sequences come from PBMCs, collected from a glioma patient whose treatment included an IDH1 peptide vaccine. The receptors stem from a woman aged 45-59 years with glioma.

The chain employs TRBV18 and TRBJ2-5; D not resolved. In germline, CDR1 is KGHSH, CDR2 LQKENI. The length of the CDR3 is 14 residues. Trimming cost V 1 base and J 2 bases, with 8 bases left between them. DNA for the CDR3: TGTGCCAGCTCACCACTTGACTCTCAAGAGACCCAGTACTTC. This translates into CASSPLDSQETQYF.

This sequence joins TRBV15 and TRBJ1-4; 7 nucleotides agree with TRBD1. CDR3 length: 16 residues. Germline V lookup: CDR1 LNHNV, CDR2 YYDKDF (reference sequence). The V gene end was trimmed by 0 bases and the J gene end by 5 bases; junction bases not matched to a gene: 6. For the CDR3, the DNA is TGTGCCACCAGCAGAGATCAGGGACAGTCAAATGAAAAACTGTTTTTT. Its protein is CATSRDQGQSNEKLFF.

The rearrangement joins TRBV29-1 to TRBJ2-2; D remains ambiguous. V lost 0 bases and J lost 2, with 13 bases in between. The CDR3 spans 16 residues. Germline CDR1 reads SQVTM; CDR2 reads ANQGSEA. CDR3 nucleotide sequence: TGCAGCGTTGAAGATCACAAGAAGGGTAACACCGGGGAGCTGTTTTTT. Translated, it gives CSVEDHKKGNTGELFF.

This clone was seen a single time. The genes are TRBV18 and TRBJ1-3, with D tentatively TRBD1 (5 bases). Germline V lookup: CDR1 KGHSH, CDR2 LQKENI. V lost 5 bases and J lost 0, with 11 bases in between. This CDR3 comprises 15 residues. CDR3 in amino acids: CASSSRTRSGNTIYF. Here the CDR3 DNA reads TGTGCCAGCTCATCTCGGACACGCTCTGGAAACACCATATATTTT.

V gene TRBV10-3 combines with J gene TRBJ2-1, with 7 bases fitting TRBD1. This CDR3 is 13 amino acids long. Unmatched junction bases numbered 9, after V lost 11 bases and J lost 5 bases. CDR1 is ENHRY and CDR2 is SYGVKD in the germline V gene. CDR3 residues: CAVTGTENNEQFF. In nucleotides, the CDR3 is TGTGCCGTGACCGGGACAGAAAACAATGAGCAGTTCTTC.

The rearrangement joins TRBV6-5 to TRBJ2-5; 7 nucleotides match TRBD1. The V and J ends lost 5 bases and 3 bases, in that order; junction bases with no gene match: 3. In germline, CDR1 is MNHEY, CDR2 SVGAGI. The length of the CDR3 is 13 residues. CDR3 residues: CASSRQGEETQYF. CDR3 sequence (DNA): TGTGCCAGCAGTCGACAGGGAGAAGAGACCCAGTACTTC.

The chain links TRBV7-8 to TRBJ2-5; D remains unclear. Looked up from germline, CDR1 is SGHVS and CDR2 is FQNEAQ. The ends were cut back, 0 bases at V and 2 bases at J, with 4 bases in the middle. This CDR3 is built from 13 residues. The CDR3 loop reads CASSLATQETQYF. CDR3 sequence (DNA): TGTGCCAGCAGCTTAGCGACTCAAGAGACCCAGTACTTC. The full variable domain, with the rest looked up from reference TRBV7-8 and TRBJ2-5, is GAGVSQSPRYKVAKRGQDVALRCDPISGHVSLFWYQQALGQGPEFLTYFQNEAQLDKSGLPSDRFFAERPEGSVSTLKIQRTQQEDSAVYLCASSLATQETQYFGPGTRLLVL.

V and J are TRBV25-1 and TRBJ2-2; TRBD1 might be the D (5 bases). Trimming removed 3 bases from V and 2 bases from J, with 13 bases in between. Germline lookup yields CDR1 MGHDK and CDR2 SYGVNS. The CDR3 totals 16 residues. CDR3 sequence: CASSEQGWINTGELFF. The CDR3 region has the DNA TGTGCCAGCAGTGAGCAGGGCTGGATAAACACCGGGGAGCTGTTTTTT.

This rearrangement joins TRBV5-5 to TRBJ2-4; D is ambiguous. The V and J ends lost 5 bases and 3 bases respectively, with 15 bases between them. The CDR3 sequence is 15 residues long. CDR1 SGHKS and CDR2 YYEKEE come from the germline V gene (reference sequence). The chain's CDR3 is CASRVNPPGKNIQYF. The CDR3 DNA follows: TGTGCCAGCAGAGTGAATCCCCCAGGCAAAAACATTCAGTACTTC.

This rearrangement joins TRBV6-5 to TRBJ2-7; 7 bases are shared with TRBD1. The germline CDR1 and CDR2 sequences are MNHEY and SVGAGI. With 4 bases clipped from V and 0 bases from J, the junction kept 9 bases outside the gene matches. The CDR3 is 16 residues long. The CDR3: CASSFTGAVTSYEQYF. Written as DNA, the CDR3 is TGTGCCAGCAGTTTTACAGGGGCCGTCACCTCCTACGAGCAGTACTTC.

A single count supports this clone. This chain joins TRBV30 and TRBJ2-2; D may be TRBD2 (6 bases). Germline CDR1 GTSNPN, CDR2 SVGIG (reference sequence). This CDR3 has 17 residues. Trimming cost V 1 base and J 4 bases, with 19 bases left between them. The CDR3 DNA reads as TGTGCCTGGAGTGCCCCTCCGGGGGTGGGGACCACCGGGGAGCTGTTTTTT. This sequence encodes CAWSAPPGVGTTGELFF.

The chain has TRBV30 and TRBJ2-7, with D possibly TRBD1 on 6 matching bases. The CDR3 spans 15 residues. V lost 0 bases to trimming and J lost 0 bases, with 12 bases between them. Germline loops: CDR1 GTSNPN, CDR2 SVGIG (reference sequence). The chain's CDR3 is CAWSVGGLGSYEQYF. The CDR3, as DNA: TGTGCCTGGAGTGTAGGGGGTCTCGGCTCCTACGAGCAGTACTTC.

The V and J genes are TRBV2 and TRBJ1-1; D possibly corresponds to TRBD1 (6 bases). Trimming removed 8 bases from V and 5 bases from J, with 12 bases in between. CDR3 length equals 12 residues. CDR1 is SNHLY and CDR2 is FYNNEI in the germline V gene. CDR3 in amino acids: CASGVTGTEAFF. The CDR3 DNA is TGTGCCAGCGGCGTTACAGGGACTGAAGCTTTCTTT.

The chain joins TRBV7-9 to TRBJ2-2; D perhaps matches TRBD1 (6 bases). The V gene's germline CDR1 is SEHNR and CDR2 FQNEAQ (reference sequence). The CDR3 spans 15 residues. The V end was cut by 3 bases, the J end by 7 bases, with 15 bases between. CDR3: CASSLGAGEIGELFF. Written as DNA, the CDR3 is TGTGCCAGCAGCTTGGGGGCAGGGGAGATCGGGGAGCTGTTTTTT.

V and J are TRBV6-5 and TRBJ2-7, with D tentatively TRBD2 (5 bases). CDR3 size: 14 residues. V lost 0 bases and J lost 3, with 9 bases in between. CDR1 is MNHEY, CDR2 SVGAGI, per germline. CDR3 amino acids: CASSYSGVGYEQYF. The CDR3 DNA reads as TGTGCCAGCAGTTACTCCGGGGTTGGCTACGAGCAGTACTTC.

The chain uses TRBV9 and TRBJ2-5, with no clear D. Trimming shortened V by 3 bases and J by 1 base, and 16 bases separated the two germline ends. The germline V gene encodes CDR1 SGDLS and CDR2 YYNGEE. The CDR3 runs 16 residues. The DNA for the CDR3 is TGTGCCAGCAGCGCCCGCCTTAGGTTGAGCCAAGAGACCCAGTACTTC. This sequence encodes CASSARLRLSQETQYF.

The chain has TRBV2 and TRBJ2-2; no definite D call. The CDR3 is 13 residues long. The V gene lost 7 bases and the J gene lost 1 base, with 7 bases spanning the gap. Looked up from germline, CDR1 is SNHLY and CDR2 is FYNNEI. Written as DNA, the CDR3 is TGTGCCAGCACCCGACAGAACACCGGGGAGCTGTTTTTT. Translating it yields CASTRQNTGELFF.

The J gene is TRBJ2-1, the V gene TRBV19; D is unclear. The CDR3 is 11 amino acids. Per the germline V gene, CDR1 is LNHDA and CDR2 is SQIVND (reference sequence). Trimming removed 6 bases from V and 8 bases from J, with 8 bases in between. CDR3 in amino acids: CASRSFYEQFF. The CDR3 bases are TGTGCCAGTAGGAGCTTCTATGAGCAGTTCTTC.

The J gene is TRBJ2-7, the V gene TRBV5-4; 10 bases align to TRBD1. The ends lost 4 bases at V and 2 bases at J; junction bases unmatched: 9. In germline, CDR1 is SGHNT, CDR2 YYREEE (reference sequence). CDR3 size: 16 residues. The CDR3 is CASSPIGTGDTYEQYF. The CDR3 nucleotides read TGTGCCAGCAGCCCCATCGGGACAGGGGATACCTACGAGCAGTACTTC. Filled out from reference TRBV5-4 and TRBJ2-7, the complete variable domain reads ETGVTQSPTHLIKTRGQQVTLRCSSQSGHNTVSWYQQALGQGPQFIFQYYREEENGRGNFPPRFSGLQFPNYSSELNVNALELDDSALYLCASSPIGTGDTYEQYFGPGTRLTVT.

The chain employs TRBV7-9 and TRBJ2-5; D gene ambiguous. The CDR3 runs to 10 residues. The V end lost 6 bases, the J end lost 5 bases, and 4 bases lay between the germline ends. Germline loops: CDR1 SEHNR, CDR2 FQNEAQ (reference sequence). The CDR3 sequence: CASSLETQYF. The CDR3 DNA sequence: TGTGCCAGCAGTTTGGAGACCCAGTACTTC.

The chain is built from TRBV6-1 and TRBJ1-1; 8 bases match TRBD1. Germline values: CDR1 MNHNS, CDR2 SASEGT. V was clipped by 4 bases and J by 11 bases; unmatched bases: 6. The CDR3 has 12 amino acids. CDR3 sequence: CASSAQGAGAFF. CDR3 DNA sequence: TGTGCCAGCAGTGCCCAGGGGGCGGGGGCTTTCTTT.

This clone was picked up a small number of times. J is TRBJ1-5 and V is TRBV2; 11 bases match TRBD1. The V segment lost 6 bases and the J segment 0 bases; nucleotides outside the gene matches: 10. Germline-derived CDR1 and CDR2 are SNHLY and FYNNEI. The CDR3 extends over 18 amino acids. The CDR3 DNA reads as TGTGCCAGCAGCAAAAGGACAGGGGGCGTTGATAGCAATCAGCCCCAGCATTTT. Protein product: CASSKRTGGVDSNQPQHF. Filled out from reference TRBV2 and TRBJ1-5, the complete variable domain reads EPEVTQTPSHQVTQMGQEVILRCVPISNHLYFYWYRQILGQKVEFLVSFYNNEISEKSEIFDDQFSVERPDGSNFTLKIRSTKLEDSAMYFCASSKRTGGVDSNQPQHFGDGTRLSIL.

V gene TRBV7-9 combines with J gene TRBJ2-7; D gene unclear. CDR3 length: 11 amino acids. Germline assignment: CDR1 SEHNR and CDR2 FQNEAQ (reference sequence). V lost 1 base and J 4 bases, leaving 2 bases between the germline ends. The CDR3 coding sequence is TGTGCCAGCAGCTTAGAGTACGAGCAGTACTTC. Protein product: CASSLEYEQYF. The full variable domain, with the rest looked up from reference TRBV7-9 and TRBJ2-7, is DTGVSQNPRHKITKRGQNVTFRCDPISEHNRLYWYRQTLGQGPEFLTYFQNEAQLEKSRLLSDRFSAERPKGSFSTLEIQRTEQGDSAMYLCASSLEYEQYFGPGTRLTVT.

This clone was counted between two and nine times. The gene calls are TRBV4-2 and TRBJ2-2; tentatively, D is TRBD1 (6 bases). Germline V gene lookup returns CDR1 LGHNA and CDR2 YNFKEQ. V lost 4 bases to trimming and J lost 6 bases, with 15 bases between them. The CDR3 extends over 15 amino acids. Here the CDR3 DNA reads TGTGCCAGCAGCCGCCAATCAGGGGTATCCGGGGAGCTGTTTTTT. This gives the protein CASSRQSGVSGELFF.